This is a list of T cell receptor beta chains from one sample in a study of cytomegalovirus exposure and HLA in healthy donors. Libraries were prepared by immunoSEQ multiplex PCR; TCRdb keeps only in-frame clonotypes and omits some of them. The sample includes approximately 140,000 clones, approximately 80% of them seen just once. The sample taken for sequencing was PBMCs. The receptors were sampled from a woman aged 45-60 years in good health and CMV-seronegative. Both conserved end residues are part of each CDR3. The order of the fields is CDR3 protein, CDR3 DNA, D gene, V gene, J gene, clone size. The D gene is left open where the match is weak. Size is omitted from some rows. Given values are once, few, many or a class for expanded clones.

CASSFDSAGETQYF,TGTGCCAGCAGCTTTGACTCGGCGGGGGAGACCCAGTACTTC,.,TRBV7-9,TRBJ2-5,.
CSVSRTGASTGELFF,TGCAGCGTTAGTAGGACAGGGGCATCCACCGGGGAGCTGTTTTTT,TRBD1,TRBV29-1,TRBJ2-2,.
CASSFSRGQGDEQYF,TGTGCCAGCAGTTTTTCCCGCGGACAGGGCGACGAGCAGTACTTC,TRBD1,TRBV27,TRBJ2-7,.
CASSLDLGAGETQYF,TGTGCCAGCAGCTTAGATCTGGGGGCAGGAGAGACCCAGTACTTC,.,TRBV11-2,TRBJ2-5,.
CASSSQGSLYGGQAFF,TGTGCCAGCAGCTCCCAGGGATCTCTTTACGGGGGGCAAGCTTTCTTT,.,TRBV7-9,TRBJ1-1,.
CASSPGQVRGDEQFF,TGTGCCAGCAGCCCGGGACAGGTAAGAGGCGATGAGCAGTTCTTC,TRBD1,TRBV7-9,TRBJ2-1,.
CSVGQGANIQYF,TGCAGCGTTGGACAGGGGGCAAACATTCAGTACTTC,TRBD1,TRBV29-1,TRBJ2-4,once
CASSRGGQGSYEQYF,TGTGCCAGCAGCCGGGGGGGCCAGGGCTCCTACGAGCAGTACTTC,TRBD2,TRBV7-2,TRBJ2-7,.
CARRSTGYTF,TGTGCCAGGAGAAGTACGGGCTACACCTTC,.,TRBV2,TRBJ1-2,few
CASRANTDTQYF,TGTGCCAGCAGAGCAAACACAGATACGCAGTATTTT,.,TRBV7-9,TRBJ2-3,.
CASSHYTFTTGELFF,TGCGCCAGCAGCCACTATACTTTCACCACCGGGGAGCTGTTTTTT,.,TRBV4-3,TRBJ2-2,.
CASSQSAGQGVSQPQHF,TGCGCCAGCAGCCAATCCGCGGGACAGGGGGTCAGTCAGCCCCAGCATTTT,TRBD1,TRBV4-1,TRBJ1-5,.
CASSKRGWAPQHF,TGTGCCAGCAGCAAAAGGGGCTGGGCGCCCCAGCATTTT,.,TRBV21-1,TRBJ1-5,.
CASSQELAGAQETQYF,TGTGCTAGCAGCCAAGAATTAGCGGGGGCCCAAGAGACCCAGTACTTC,TRBD2,TRBV4-2,TRBJ2-5,.
CASTPGTIIYEQYF,TGTGCCAGCACCCCCGGGACTATCATCTACGAGCAGTACTTC,TRBD2,TRBV6-6,TRBJ2-7,.
CASSLKSGRGESEAFF,TGTGCCAGCAGTCTCAAGTCAGGGAGGGGGGAGTCTGAAGCTTTCTTT,.,TRBV28,TRBJ1-1,.
CASSLQGSYYYGYTF,TGTGCCAGCAGTTTACAGGGGTCCTACTACTATGGCTACACCTTC,TRBD1,TRBV2,TRBJ1-2,.
CASSFGDGELFF,TGTGCCAGCAGCTTCGGGGACGGGGAGCTGTTTTTT,.,TRBV7-9,TRBJ2-2,.
CAINAGGEFGGYTF,TGTGCCATCAATGCAGGGGGCGAGTTCGGTGGCTACACCTTC,TRBD1,TRBV10-3,TRBJ1-2,.
CASSLGPLQGRQETQYF,TGTGCCAGCAGCTTGGGGCCACTACAGGGGCGCCAAGAGACCCAGTACTTC,TRBD1,TRBV5-5,TRBJ2-5,.